This TCR beta chain was sequenced for a study of graft-versus-host responses after intestinal transplantation. The method was immunoSEQ multiplex PCR; TCRdb's version includes in-frame clones alone and lacks a portion of them. Of fewer than 100,000 clones listed, about 83% are singletons. Germline V gene data show CDR1 as SGHNT and CDR2 as YYREEE (reference sequence). The junction had 9 bases not matched to a gene; V was cut back by 2 bases and J by 7 bases. This CDR3 comprises 16 residues. J is TRBJ2-1 and V is TRBV5-4, with 10 bases matching TRBD2. Source: PBMCs, taken 255 days after intestinal transplant. The origin of this receptor is a human patient who received an intestinal transplant, so some T cells may come from the graft donor. CDR3: CASSFSVLAGLNEQFF. CDR3 nucleotide sequence: TGTGCCAGCAGCTTCAGCGTACTAGCGGGACTGAATGAGCAGTTCTTC.